The 13 T cell receptor beta chains reported below all come from one sample, sequenced in a study of blood T cell repertoires in COVID-19. Measured with immunoSEQ multiplex PCR; TCRdb has only the in-frame clones, and not every one. The sample yields 200,000 or so clones, around 80% seen once. What was sequenced was peripheral blood. These receptors were obtained from a woman over 75 with COVID-19, enrolled during active disease.

In nucleotides, the CDR3 is TGTGCCAGCAGTAGACAGGGGTTCAATGAGCAGTTCTTC. This encodes CASSRQGFNEQFF. The chain employs TRBV6-5 and TRBJ2-1; 8 nucleotides line up with TRBD1. The CDR3 is made up of 13 amino acids. The V gene end was trimmed by 5 bases and the J gene end by 6 bases; junction bases not matched to a gene: 3. Germline V gene data show CDR1 as MNHEY and CDR2 as SVGAGI.

This chain connects TRBV9 to TRBJ1-1, with D unclear. This CDR3 has 15 amino acids. The V end was cut by 0 bases, the J end by 4 bases, with 13 bases between. Germline V gene data show CDR1 as SGDLS and CDR2 as YYNGEE. CDR3 nucleotide sequence: TGTGCCAGCAGCGTAGAGGCCGGGGTAGGCACTGAAGCTTTCTTT. Protein product: CASSVEAGVGTEAFF.

This chain uses TRBV7-2 with TRBJ2-2; TRBD1 agrees at 7 bases. The CDR3 sequence is 18 residues long. The germline CDR1 and CDR2 sequences are SGHTA and FQGNSA. V trimming: 2 bases; J trimming: 0 bases; junction bases outside the gene matches: 9. The CDR3 region is CASSLNRWQGANTGELFF. For the CDR3, the DNA is TGTGCCAGCAGCTTAAACAGATGGCAGGGGGCGAACACCGGGGAGCTGTTTTTT.

The chain uses TRBV28 and TRBJ1-2, with D possibly matching TRBD1 (6 bases). Germline lookup yields CDR1 MDHEN and CDR2 SYDVKM. CDR3 size: 13 residues. The V gene lost 7 bases and the J gene lost 8 bases, with 17 bases spanning the gap. In DNA, the CDR3 is TGTGCCAGCATTACTACAGTTGGGGGCGGCTACACCTTC. Protein: CASITTVGGGYTF.

CDR3 residues: CASSQRGATDTQYF. CDR3 bases: TGTGCCAGCAGCCAACGGGGGGCCACAGATACGCAGTATTTT. This chain connects TRBV3-1 (or the pseudogene TRBV3-2) to TRBJ2-3, with D tentatively TRBD2 (7 bases). V was shortened by 2 bases and J by 2 bases, with 8 bases between the two germline ends. CDR3 length: 14 residues. Looked up from germline, CDR1 is LGHDT and CDR2 is YNNKEL (reference sequence).

The chain is built from TRBV5-8 and TRBJ1-1; possible D gene TRBD1, 6 bases. The CDR3 has 15 residues. Trimming removed 0 bases from V and 1 base from J, with 10 bases in between. The germline V gene has CDR1 SGHTS and CDR2 YDEGEE. This chain's CDR3 is CASSLGGRGNTEAFF. The CDR3 bases are TGTGCCAGCAGCTTGGGCGGCAGGGGGAACACTGAAGCTTTCTTT.

Details on this clone: Additional DNA sequences in this sample encode the identical CDR3. V is TRBV5-1 and J is TRBJ2-1; TRBD2 might be the D (6 bases). Trimming stripped 2 bases from V and 1 base from J, with 10 bases between. This CDR3 has 15 residues. The germline CDR1 and CDR2 sequences are SGHRS and YFSETQ. This chain's CDR3 is CASSLTGTSYNEQFF. The CDR3 DNA follows: TGCGCCAGCAGCTTAACCGGGACTTCCTACAATGAGCAGTTCTTC.

This clone was observed a few times. The gene calls are TRBV6-5 and TRBJ1-2, with 7 bases aligning to TRBD1. Germline CDR1 MNHEY, CDR2 SVGAGI. Losses at the gene ends were 4 bases for V and 3 bases for J; bases not matched to a gene: 11. The CDR3 is 16 amino acids. CDR3 bases: TGTGCCAGCAGTTTAACAGGGGCCCCGCGGGACTATGGCTACACCTTC. Translating gives CASSLTGAPRDYGYTF.

This chain connects TRBV6-5 to TRBJ2-7, with D tentatively TRBD1 (7 bases). Germline V gives CDR1 MNHEY, CDR2 SVGAGI. The CDR3 loop spans 14 amino acids. With 10 bases removed from V and 5 bases from J, the gap between germline ends came to 21 bases. This chain's CDR3 is CATNPRQGGNEQYV. CDR3 coding DNA: TGTGCCACCAACCCTCGACAGGGCGGGAACGAGCAGTACGTC.

V is TRBV6-1 and J is TRBJ2-1; a weak D match, TRBD2 (6 bases). This CDR3 has 11 amino acids. V was trimmed by 2 bases and J by 10 bases, leaving 6 bases between them. Germline-derived CDR1 and CDR2 are MNHNS and SASEGT. The CDR3 DNA reads as TGTGCCAGCAGTGAACTAGCGGAGCAGTTCTTC. The encoded protein is CASSELAEQFF.

This chain links TRBV25-1 with TRBJ1-5; 8 bases align to TRBD1. From germline, CDR1 is MGHDK and CDR2 SYGVNS. CDR3 size: 15 residues. Germline trimming cut 3 bases from V and 6 bases from J; bases unmatched to any gene: 7. The CDR3 DNA sequence: TGTGCCAGCAGTGATGACAGGGGAGGTAGTCAGCCCCAGCATTTT. The encoded protein is CASSDDRGGSQPQHF.

This CDR3 is CASRPSRLAGGVRETQYF. The CDR3, as DNA: TGTGCCAGCAGACCGTCCCGACTAGCGGGGGGGGTAAGAGAGACCCAGTACTTC. The chain recombines TRBV7-6 with TRBJ2-5, with 14 bases that match TRBD2. V was pared by 6 bases and J by 4 bases, with 13 bases of the junction left unmatched. The CDR3 totals 18 residues. Per the germline V gene, CDR1 is SGHVS and CDR2 is FNYEAQ.

The chain has TRBV5-1 and TRBJ1-1; 8 bases are shared with TRBD1. From germline, CDR1 is SGHRS and CDR2 YFSETQ. The CDR3 has 14 amino acids. V dropped 4 bases and J dropped 1; count of bases not matched to a gene: 3. The CDR3 bases are TGCGCCAGCAGCGCACAGGGGGAGAACACTGAAGCTTTCTTT. This encodes CASSAQGENTEAFF. Variable domain in full (rest from reference TRBV5-1 and TRBJ1-1): KAGVTQTPRYLIKTRGQQVTLSCSPISGHRSVSWYQQTPGQGLQFLFEYFSETQRNKGNFPGRFSGRQFSNSRSEMNVSTLELGDSALYLCASSAQGENTEAFFGQGTRLTVV.